These T cell receptor beta chains were read from a single sample in a study of vaccination effects on CD4 cells after COVID-19. What these receptors recognize is not known. Assay: immunoSEQ multiplex PCR; the TCRdb copy retains only in-frame clones and omits some. The sample records about 65,000 clones, approximately 79% being singletons. The material sequenced was CD4+ T cells from PBMCs cultured with HCoV-NL63 spike peptides, taken before COVID-19 vaccination. The receptors were gathered from a human donor who received a COVID-19 vaccine. The CDR3 runs from the conserved cysteine through the conserved F or W. Fields, in order: CDR3 length, V gene, J gene, CDR3 protein.

>13|TRBV5-1|TRBJ1-1
CASSSTSNTEAFF
>15|TRBV20-1|TRBJ1-5
CSASVEGRSNQPQHF
>15|TRBV2|TRBJ1-3
CASSEAHGSGNTIYF
>13|TRBV15|TRBJ1-3
CATSGEQYSTIYF
>13|TRBV18|TRBJ1-1
CASSPNRNTEAFF
>16|TRBV4-2|TRBJ1-5
CASSQNGRGGNQPQHF
>16|TRBV7-2|TRBJ1-2
CASSLDPTRSNYGYTF
>16|TRBV2|TRBJ1-3
CASGRGQSLSGNTIYF
>13|TRBV6-5|TRBJ1-2
CASTRGGNYGYTF
>13|TRBV27|TRBJ1-6
CASGLPGVAALHF
>15|TRBV10-2|TRBJ1-1
CASRPIGPANTEAFF
>14|TRBV24-1|TRBJ2-3
CATGASPSTDTQYF
>12|TRBV13|TRBJ2-3
CASSPGTNTQYF
>14|TRBV7-9|TRBJ1-4
CASSFTGGNEKLFF
>14|TRBV6-2/TRBV6-3|TRBJ1-3
CASSYAASGNTIYF
>14|TRBV3-1/TRBV3-2|TRBJ1-1
CASRAREGNTEAFF
>13|TRBV6-5|TRBJ1-1
CASQTGANTEAFF